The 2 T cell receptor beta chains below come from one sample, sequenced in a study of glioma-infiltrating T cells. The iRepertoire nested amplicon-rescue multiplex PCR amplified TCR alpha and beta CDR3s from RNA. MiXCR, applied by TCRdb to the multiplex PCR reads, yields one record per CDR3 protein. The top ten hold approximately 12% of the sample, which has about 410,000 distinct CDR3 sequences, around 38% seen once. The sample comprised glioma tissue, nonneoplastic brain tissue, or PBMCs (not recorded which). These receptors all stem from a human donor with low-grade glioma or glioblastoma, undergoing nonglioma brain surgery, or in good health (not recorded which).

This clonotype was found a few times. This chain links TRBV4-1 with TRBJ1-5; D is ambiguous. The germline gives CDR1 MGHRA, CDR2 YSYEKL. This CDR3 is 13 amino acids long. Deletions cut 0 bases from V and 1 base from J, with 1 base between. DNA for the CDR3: TGCGCCAGCAGCCAAGAGAGCAATCAGCCCCAGCATTTT. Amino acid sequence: CASSQESNQPQHF.

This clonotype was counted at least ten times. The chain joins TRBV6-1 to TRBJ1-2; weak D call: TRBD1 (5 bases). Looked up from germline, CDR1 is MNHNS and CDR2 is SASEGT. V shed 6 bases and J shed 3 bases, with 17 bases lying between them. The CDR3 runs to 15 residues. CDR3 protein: CASRSSLQGHYGYTF. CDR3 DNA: TGTGCCAGCAGATCATCCCTCCAGGGTCACTATGGCTACACCTTC.